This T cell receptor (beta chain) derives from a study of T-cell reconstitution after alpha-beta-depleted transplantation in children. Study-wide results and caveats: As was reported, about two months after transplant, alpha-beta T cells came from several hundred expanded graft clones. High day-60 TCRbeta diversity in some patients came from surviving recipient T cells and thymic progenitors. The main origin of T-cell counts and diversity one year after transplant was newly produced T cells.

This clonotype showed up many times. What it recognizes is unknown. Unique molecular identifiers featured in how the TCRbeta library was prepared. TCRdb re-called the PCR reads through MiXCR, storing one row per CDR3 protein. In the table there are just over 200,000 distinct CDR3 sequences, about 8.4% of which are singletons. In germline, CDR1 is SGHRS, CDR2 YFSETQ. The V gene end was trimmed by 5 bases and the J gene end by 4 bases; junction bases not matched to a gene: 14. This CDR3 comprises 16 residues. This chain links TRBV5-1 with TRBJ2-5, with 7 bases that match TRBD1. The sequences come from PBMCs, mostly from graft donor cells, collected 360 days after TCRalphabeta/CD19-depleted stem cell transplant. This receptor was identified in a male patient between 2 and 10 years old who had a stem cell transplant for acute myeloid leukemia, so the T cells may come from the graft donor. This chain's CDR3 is CASSGSTGQTRETQYF. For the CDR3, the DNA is TGCGCCAGCAGTGGTTCTACGGGACAGACAAGAGAGACCCAGTACTTC.